These 28 T cell receptor beta chains were sequenced from one sample in a study of T cells in Graves' hyperthyroidism and ophthalmopathy. RNA transcripts were the template for amplifying TCR beta CDR3 regions. TCR CDR3 underwent first-round RT-PCR with the HTBI primer set. TCRdb reprocessed the multiplex PCR reads with MiXCR, giving one entry per CDR3 protein. The sample records around 600,000 distinct CDR3 sequences, more than 13% being singletons. The source material was blood. These receptors all come from a woman aged 18-35 years with Graves' ophthalmopathy.

This clonotype was seen at least ten times. The chain links TRBV7-9 to TRBJ1-5; D is possibly TRBD1 (5 bases). Trimming cost V 9 bases and J 3 bases, with 12 bases left between them. The germline gives CDR1 SEHNR, CDR2 FQNEAQ (reference sequence). This CDR3 comprises 13 residues. CDR3 sequence (DNA): TGTGCCAGGGACAAGACGGACAATCAGCCCCAGCATTTT. Translation: CARDKTDNQPQHF.

Turning to this clonotype: A much larger clone lies one base from this, so it may be a read error. The chain couples TRBV28 to TRBJ2-7; D not resolved. The germline V gene has CDR1 MDHEN and CDR2 SYDVKM. Trimming shortened V by 3 bases and J by 6 bases, and 15 bases separated the two germline ends. The CDR3 totals 14 residues. The DNA of the CDR3 is TGTGCCAGCAGTTTGCCCCCGATTACCCGCGAGCAGTACTTC. It yields the protein CASSLPPITREQYF.

The chain uses TRBV6-2 or TRBV6-3 and TRBJ1-6; D not resolved. V shed 10 bases and J shed 7 bases, with 11 bases lying between them. There are 12 residues in the CDR3. The germline V gene encodes CDR1 MNHEY and CDR2 SVGEGT. The DNA for the CDR3 is TGTGCCACCAGGACGGGCAATTCACCCCTCCACTTT. Translated, it gives CATRTGNSPLHF.

This clonotype was detected many times. CDR3 nucleotides: TGCAGCTGGTCTCGGGGGGGAGGAGGAAGAACTGAAGCTTTCTTT. Encoded protein: CSWSRGGGGRTEAFF. The V and J genes are TRBV29-1 and TRBJ1-1; maybe TRBD1 (5 bases). The CDR3 has 15 amino acids. The V and J ends lost 8 bases and 5 bases respectively, with 24 bases between them. The V gene's germline CDR1 is SQVTM and CDR2 ANQGSEA.

This clonotype was counted at least ten times. V gene TRBV28 combines with J gene TRBJ2-1; no reliable D call. The V gene's germline CDR1 is MDHEN and CDR2 SYDVKM. This CDR3 is 14 amino acids long. V dropped 3 bases and J dropped 4 bases, with 10 bases sitting between them. The CDR3 here is CASSFRALYNEQFF. Here the CDR3 DNA reads TGTGCCAGCAGTTTCCGAGCCCTTTACAATGAGCAGTTCTTC.

As for this clonotype: The germline gene is not matched at one end of the junction; a read error may be the cause. The chain carries TRBV12-3 or TRBV12-4 and TRBJ2-3; D ambiguous. The CDR3 totals 14 residues. CDR3 sequence reads: CATSLISAADTQYF. For the CDR3, the DNA is TGTGCCACCAGTTTAATCTCCGCGGCAGATACGCAGTATTTT.

This clonotype came up many times. This chain links TRBV7-9 with TRBJ2-3, with TRBD2 matching over 8 bases. This CDR3 comprises 16 residues. The germline gives CDR1 SEHNR, CDR2 FQNEAQ (reference sequence). The V and J ends lost 6 bases and 4 bases, in that order; junction bases with no gene match: 12. For the CDR3, the DNA is TGTGCCAGCAGGCCAGACCCCGGGAGGGGGGCAGATACGCAGTATTTT. Translated, it gives CASRPDPGRGADTQYF.

This clonotype was observed many times. The V gene is TRBV2, the J gene TRBJ2-4; 14 positions agree with TRBD2. The trim removed 9 bases at V and 1 base at J, leaving 8 bases unmatched. The CDR3 loop spans 17 amino acids. The germline V gene encodes CDR1 SNHLY and CDR2 FYNNEI. CDR3 in amino acids: CARAGTSGSLAKNIQYF. The CDR3 bases are TGTGCCAGGGCCGGGACTAGCGGGAGCTTGGCCAAAAACATTCAGTACTTC.

The sample holds a few counts of this clonotype. The CDR3 spells CASSAQTGGPGNTIYF. In DNA form, the CDR3 reads TGTGCCAGCAGTGCACAGACAGGGGGACCTGGAAACACCATATATTTT. The rearrangement uses TRBV6-1 and TRBJ1-3, with TRBD1 identical over 9 bases. The CDR3 is 16 residues long. The germline gives CDR1 MNHNS, CDR2 SASEGT. Germline trimming cut 4 bases from V and 2 bases from J; bases unmatched to any gene: 6.

V and J are TRBV27 and TRBJ1-4; D remains ambiguous. The germline V gene encodes CDR1 MNHEY and CDR2 SMNVEV (reference sequence). Trimming took off 5 bases at V and 7 bases at J, with 11 bases between the two ends. CDR3 length: 13 residues. In DNA form, the CDR3 reads TGTGCCAGCAGTCCCCTGAGCTCTGAAAAACTGTTTTTT. The encoded protein is CASSPLSSEKLFF. Full variable domain (outside the CDR3, taken from reference TRBV27 and TRBJ1-4): EAQVTQNPRYLITVTGKKLTVTCSQNMNHEYMSWYRQDPGLGLRQIYYSMNVEVTDKGDVPEGYKVSRKEKRNFPLILESPSPNQTSLYFCASSPLSSEKLFFGSGTQLSVL.

This clonotype was detected only a few times. With a much larger clone just one base away, this may be a read error. This chain links TRBV9 with TRBJ2-6, with D uncertain. The CDR3 covers 14 residues. From germline, CDR1 is SGDLS and CDR2 YYNGEE. Trimming removed 3 bases from V and 0 bases from J, with 4 bases in between. The CDR3 DNA reads as TGTGCCAGCAGCGCGCCCTCTGGGGCCAACGTCCTGACTTTC. It translates to CASSAPSGANVLTF.

This clonotype was seen only a few times. The chain carries TRBV2 and TRBJ2-2; D gene uncertain. Germline V gene data show CDR1 as SNHLY and CDR2 as FYNNEI. This CDR3 region has 14 residues. Trimming removed 2 bases at V and 1 base at J, with 5 bases between. The CDR3 loop reads CASSERVNTGELFF. The CDR3 DNA reads as TGTGCCAGCAGTGAACGAGTGAACACCGGGGAGCTGTTTTTT.

The chain couples TRBV7-9 to TRBJ2-7; TRBD1 might be the D (7 bases). V was shortened by 6 bases and J by 0 bases, with 36 bases between the two germline ends. The CDR3 spans 22 residues. CDR1 and CDR2 from the germline V gene are SEHNR and FQNEAQ (reference sequence). CDR3 DNA: TGTGCCAGCAGGTCACCGGCCCAGACAGGGCCCCATCCCGAGACTAGCTCCTACGAGCAGTACTTC. Residues: CASRSPAQTGPHPETSSYEQYF.

This clonotype was detected many times. This sequence joins TRBV15 and TRBJ1-1, with D possibly being TRBD1 (5 bases). V lost 5 bases to trimming and J lost 5 bases, with 18 bases between them. This CDR3 comprises 15 residues. From germline, CDR1 is LNHNV and CDR2 YYDKDF (reference sequence). In DNA form, the CDR3 reads TGTGCCACCAGCGGGGGACGGACCGTGGAGACTGAAGCTTTCTTT. It encodes CATSGGRTVETEAFF.

This clonotype was seen only a few times. The chain couples TRBV6-1 to TRBJ1-2; 9 nucleotides match TRBD1. V lost 6 bases to trimming and J lost 7 bases; unmatched junction nucleotides: 12. The CDR3 totals 15 residues. Germline lookup yields CDR1 MNHNS and CDR2 SASEGT. In DNA form, the CDR3 reads TGTGCCAGCAGCGTTACCGGGACAGGGATTAGTGGCTACACCTTC. Translated: CASSVTGTGISGYTF.

This clonotype occurred many times. V is TRBV18 and J is TRBJ1-1; D is unclear. V shed 3 bases and J shed 2 bases, with 13 bases lying between them. Per the germline V gene, CDR1 is KGHSH and CDR2 is LQKENI. This CDR3 is built from 15 residues. The CDR3 nucleotides read TGTGCCAGCTCACCTAGACTCGGGGAAAACACTGAAGCTTTCTTT. Its translation: CASSPRLGENTEAFF.

This clonotype came up many times. The V and J genes are TRBV28 and TRBJ2-7; 8 bases are shared with TRBD1. The trim removed 6 bases at V and 5 bases at J, leaving 12 bases unmatched. Looked up from germline, CDR1 is MDHEN and CDR2 is SYDVKM. The CDR3 spans 15 residues. Here the CDR3 reads CASSSRTGPRDEQYF. CDR3 bases: TGTGCCAGCAGCAGCAGGACAGGGCCTAGGGACGAGCAGTACTTC.

In its sample, this clonotype was seen many times. This chain joins TRBV6-5 and TRBJ2-1; possibly TRBD1 or TRBD2 for D (5 bases each). From germline, CDR1 is MNHEY and CDR2 SVGAGI. V was clipped by 2 bases and J by 8 bases, with 22 bases between them. This CDR3 has 17 amino acids. The CDR3 loop is CASSYRIGTRNHDEQFF. Written as DNA, the CDR3 is TGTGCCAGCAGTTACCGCATCGGGACGAGGAATCACGATGAGCAGTTCTTC.

This clonotype was observed many times. The V call is TRBV13, the J call TRBJ2-1; D is unclear. Germline CDR1 is PRHDT and CDR2 is FYEKMQ (reference sequence). V lost 4 bases and J lost 9, with 7 bases in between. CDR3 size: 11 residues. As DNA, the CDR3 is TGTGCCAGCAGCTCCCTTGGTGAGCAGTTCTTC. This encodes CASSSLGEQFF. Using reference TRBV13 and TRBJ2-1 for the parts outside the CDR3, the full variable domain is AAGVIQSPRHLIKEKRETATLKCYPIPRHDTVYWYQQGPGQDPQFLISFYEKMQSDKGSIPDRFSAQQFSDYHSELNMSSLELGDSALYFCASSSLGEQFFGPGTRLTVL.

This clonotype was observed a handful of times. This may arise from a read error, as a much more abundant clone is one base away. The J gene is TRBJ2-3, the V gene TRBV7-2, with 8 bases fitting TRBD2. The CDR3 covers 15 residues. Germline values: CDR1 SGHTA, CDR2 FQGNSA. The ends lost 4 bases at V and 5 bases at J; junction bases unmatched: 8. The CDR3 DNA follows: TGTGCCAGCAGCTCAGAGACCCTAGCGGGAGATACGCAGTATTTT. Its protein product is CASSSETLAGDTQYF.

This clonotype was seen many times. The chain employs TRBV20-1 and TRBJ2-7; 8 bases line up with TRBD1. V shed 5 bases and J 0 bases; nucleotides not matched to a gene: 12. The CDR3 runs 16 residues. Per the germline V gene, CDR1 is DFQATT and CDR2 is SNEGSKA (reference sequence). The CDR3 coding sequence is TGCAGTGCTGAGCAGGGAGGACAGGGTTACTCCTACGAGCAGTACTTC. It yields the protein CSAEQGGQGYSYEQYF.

The V and J genes are TRBV5-1 and TRBJ2-7, with D uncertain. Germline V gene sequence: CDR1 SGHRS, CDR2 YFSETQ. The germline V and J ends were trimmed by 5 bases and 3 bases, with 12 bases remaining between them. The CDR3 is made up of 13 amino acids. The CDR3 loop reads CASSLSADYEQYF. CDR3 nucleotides: TGCGCCAGCAGTTTAAGCGCGGACTACGAGCAGTACTTC.

The chain has TRBV19 and TRBJ2-2, with 10 bases matching TRBD2. Per the germline V gene, CDR1 is LNHDA and CDR2 is SQIVND (reference sequence). This CDR3 has 16 amino acids. The junction had 6 bases not matched to a gene; V was cut back by 5 bases and J by 3 bases. The CDR3 protein is CASSPYSGRYTGELFF. In DNA, the CDR3 is TGTGCCAGTAGTCCCTATAGCGGGAGGTACACCGGGGAGCTGTTTTTT.

This clonotype has only a few counts. V usage is TRBV4-1 and J usage is TRBJ2-2, with D uncertain. This CDR3 region has 13 residues. From germline, CDR1 is MGHRA and CDR2 YSYEKL. Trimming took off 2 bases at V and 3 bases at J, with 4 bases between the two ends. The CDR3 DNA is TGCGCCAGCAGCCAACGGGACACCGGGGAGCTGTTTTTT. This encodes CASSQRDTGELFF.

The chain carries TRBV6-1 and TRBJ1-1; D uncertain. Germline V lookup: CDR1 MNHNS, CDR2 SASEGT. This CDR3 has 12 amino acids. Trimming took 8 bases from V and 7 from J, leaving 14 bases between them. The CDR3 loop is CASLRFWLEAFF. Written as DNA, the CDR3 is TGTGCCAGCCTCCGTTTCTGGCTTGAAGCTTTCTTT.

Many counts were recorded for this clonotype. J is TRBJ2-5 and V is TRBV7-2; D gene unclear. The CDR3 contains 11 residues. Per germline, CDR1 SGHTA and CDR2 FQGNSA. The ends were cut back, 4 bases at V and 3 bases at J, with 3 bases in the middle. CDR3 coding DNA: TGTGCCAGCAGCTCTAAAGAGACCCAGTACTTC. Residues: CASSSKETQYF.

This clonotype was observed many times. This chain connects TRBV12-3 or TRBV12-4 to TRBJ2-1; D unclear. The CDR3 spans 13 residues. The ends were cut back, 1 base at V and 6 bases at J, with 7 bases in the middle. The CDR3 DNA follows: TGTGCCAGCAGTTTAGGACCCCTCAATGAGCAGTTCTTC. Residues: CASSLGPLNEQFF.

In its sample, this clonotype was seen a few times. The V and J genes are TRBV15 and TRBJ2-7; TRBD1 agrees at 9 bases. The CDR3 loop spans 16 amino acids. Germline values: CDR1 LNHNV, CDR2 YYDKDF (reference sequence). The V segment lost 2 bases and the J segment 1 base; nucleotides outside the gene matches: 6. This chain's CDR3 is CATSRYLGQGSYEQYF. As DNA, the CDR3 is TGTGCCACCAGCAGATACCTGGGACAGGGATCCTACGAGCAGTACTTC.